These 32 T cell receptor beta chains originate from one sample sequenced in a study of PD-1 blockade in classical Hodgkin lymphoma. Time point of the sample: cycle 4 day 1 (C4D1), after 5 to 7 weeks of nivolumab. With no exception, relapse followed autologous stem cell transplantation in all patients, and brentuximab vedotin exposure varied. Only in-frame clones appear in the TCRdb table, and some are missing; sequencing was by immunoSEQ multiplex PCR. The sample consists of more than 95,000 clones, roughly 90% of them appearing once. Sequenced here: peripheral blood mononuclear cells (PBMCs), sampled before the fourth cycle of nivolumab. The receptors derive from a human donor with classical Hodgkin lymphoma.

This chain links TRBV6-5 with TRBJ2-1; 8 bases are shared with TRBD2. Per germline, CDR1 MNHEY and CDR2 SVGAGI. With 11 bases clipped from V and 8 bases from J, the junction kept 11 bases outside the gene matches. CDR3 size: 13 residues. CDR3 coding DNA: TGTGCCCTGAGGCTAGCGGGTCGGGATGAGCAGTTCTTC. It codes for CALRLAGRDEQFF.

V is TRBV20-1 and J is TRBJ2-5; no reliable D call. The J call is uncertain, as TRBJ2-7 better fits the DNA end. Looked up from germline, CDR1 is DFQATT and CDR2 is SNEGSKA (reference sequence). The CDR3 covers 11 residues. The CDR3 region has the DNA TGCAGTGCTGGCCTTGTCTACGAGCAGTACTTC. This gives the protein CSAGLVYEQYF.

The rearrangement links TRBV19 to TRBJ1-1; D is undetermined. Germline CDR1 LNHDA, CDR2 SQIVND (reference sequence). Trimming left V 5 bases short and J 3 bases short, with 7 bases between. This CDR3 comprises 12 residues. The CDR3 loop reads CASSPGDTEAFF. In DNA, the CDR3 is TGTGCCAGTAGTCCCGGAGACACTGAAGCTTTCTTT.

J is TRBJ2-7 and V is TRBV15; D is possibly TRBD1 (6 bases). Germline-derived CDR1 and CDR2 are LNHNV and YYDKDF (reference sequence). The CDR3 loop spans 13 amino acids. The germline V and J ends were trimmed by 0 bases and 12 bases, with 15 bases remaining between them. The DNA for the CDR3 is TGTGCCACCAGCAGAGATTTGGGGGCAGGCTTGTACTTC. The encoded protein is CATSRDLGAGLYF.

The chain uses TRBV28 and TRBJ1-1; 10 positions match TRBD1. Trimming took 5 bases from V and 5 from J; bases not matched to a gene: 5. CDR1 and CDR2 (germline): MDHEN, SYDVKM. The CDR3 consists of 14 residues. CDR3 DNA: TGTGCCAGCAGTACTGACAGGGGGCATACTGAAGCTTTCTTT. This sequence encodes CASSTDRGHTEAFF.

V usage is TRBV7-9 and J usage is TRBJ2-7; no clear D. From germline, CDR1 is SEHNR and CDR2 FQNEAQ (reference sequence). This CDR3 comprises 18 residues. Trimming removed 3 bases at V and 1 base at J, with 22 bases between. The CDR3 sequence is CASSFAQTKPQTSYEQYF. The CDR3 DNA reads TGTGCCAGCAGCTTTGCCCAAACTAAACCCCAAACTTCCTACGAGCAGTACTTC.

The chain recombines TRBV28 with TRBJ1-2, with no clear D. This CDR3 is built from 13 residues. V was clipped by 3 bases and J by 3 bases, with 8 bases between them. The germline V gene has CDR1 MDHEN and CDR2 SYDVKM. CDR3 sequence: CASSFPGDYGYTF. CDR3 sequence (DNA): TGTGCCAGCAGTTTTCCAGGCGACTATGGCTACACCTTC.

The chain links TRBV5-1 to TRBJ1-1; maybe TRBD1 (6 bases). V lost 6 bases and J 11 bases, leaving 14 bases between the germline ends. Germline loops: CDR1 SGHRS, CDR2 YFSETQ. CDR3 length: 11 amino acids. CDR3 DNA sequence: TGCGCCAGCACTGGCTCGAGGGGGGCTTTCTTT. This encodes CASTGSRGAFF.

The CDR3 spells CASSPGTNRGGYTF. CDR3 DNA sequence: TGTGCCAGCAGCCCCGGGACGAACCGCGGTGGCTACACCTTC. This chain joins TRBV5-6 and TRBJ1-2; tentatively, D is TRBD1 (5 bases). V was pared by 4 bases and J by 7 bases, with 17 bases between. The CDR3 covers 14 residues. Germline assignment: CDR1 SGHDT and CDR2 YYEEEE. Combining the CDR3 with reference TRBV5-6 and TRBJ1-2 gives the whole variable domain DAGVTQSPTHLIKTRGQQVTLRCSPKSGHDTVSWYQQALGQGPQFIFQYYEEEERQRGNFPDRFSGHQFPNYSSELNVNALLLGDSALYLCASSPGTNRGGYTFGSGTRLTVV.

The CDR3 loop reads CASKLGRTAPYNEQFF. CDR3 DNA: TGTGCCAGCAAACTGGGAAGGACTGCCCCGTACAATGAGCAGTTCTTC. This rearrangement joins TRBV7-9 to TRBJ2-1, with D perhaps TRBD2 (5 bases). Deletions cut 7 bases from V and 4 bases from J, with 20 bases between. The CDR3 is 16 residues long. Germline V CDR1 and CDR2: SEHNR, FQNEAQ (reference sequence).

The rearrangement joins TRBV11-2 to TRBJ1-1; D is ambiguous. Trimming left V 3 bases short and J 1 base short, with 6 bases between. Per the germline V gene, CDR1 is SGHAT and CDR2 is FQNNGV. The CDR3 spans 13 residues. In DNA form, the CDR3 reads TGTGCCAGCAGCTTTCGGGGGAACACTGAAGCTTTCTTT. Its translation: CASSFRGNTEAFF.

This clone was observed once. The V call is TRBV5-8, the J call TRBJ1-4; D call uncertain. Trimming shortened V by 0 bases and J by 2 bases, and 14 bases separated the two germline ends. Per germline, CDR1 SGHTS and CDR2 YDEGEE. The CDR3 is 17 residues long. This CDR3 is CASSLAVSTLTNEKLFF. CDR3 DNA: TGTGCCAGCAGCTTGGCCGTTAGTACTCTGACTAATGAAAAACTGTTTTTT.

The rearrangement joins TRBV30 to TRBJ2-5; a weak D match, TRBD2 (6 bases). Trimming shortened V by 4 bases and J by 7 bases, and 16 bases separated the two germline ends. Per germline, CDR1 GTSNPN and CDR2 SVGIG (reference sequence). This CDR3 comprises 13 residues. DNA for the CDR3: TGTGCCTGGACAAGTCAGCCCGGGGGGACCCAGTACTTC. This codes for CAWTSQPGGTQYF.

The chain combines TRBV15 with TRBJ2-7, with TRBD2 matching over 9 bases. Trimming removed 0 bases from V and 4 bases from J; junction bases left unmatched: 1. The CDR3 is 14 residues long. Germline CDR1 reads LNHNV; CDR2 reads YYDKDF (reference sequence). The CDR3 spells CATSRELAGYEQYF. CDR3 sequence (DNA): TGTGCCACCAGCAGAGAGCTAGCGGGATACGAGCAGTACTTC.

The CDR3 DNA reads as TGTGCCAGCAGCTTGGGTGATCAGCCCCAGCATTTT. Protein: CASSLGDQPQHF. The chain uses TRBV5-5 and TRBJ1-5; D is uncertain. The length of the CDR3 is 12 residues. V was shortened by 0 bases and J by 5 bases, with 3 bases between the two germline ends. The germline CDR1 and CDR2 sequences are SGHKS and YYEKEE (reference sequence).

The chain recombines TRBV6-1 with TRBJ2-5; 8 nucleotides agree with TRBD2. CDR3 length: 17 residues. V trimming: 7 bases; J trimming: 2 bases; junction bases outside the gene matches: 15. Per the germline V gene, CDR1 is MNHNS and CDR2 is SASEGT. CDR3 amino acids: CASTDAVTGGRQETQYF. DNA of the CDR3: TGTGCCAGCACTGACGCCGTTACGGGAGGGAGACAAGAGACCCAGTACTTC.

V and J are TRBV27 and TRBJ1-2; 7 bases agree with TRBD1. The CDR3 sequence is 15 residues long. Germline values: CDR1 MNHEY, CDR2 SMNVEV (reference sequence). The ends lost 4 bases at V and 5 bases at J; junction bases unmatched: 10. The CDR3 sequence: CASSSIETRGYGYTF. CDR3 in DNA: TGTGCCAGCAGTTCTATAGAAACCAGGGGGTATGGCTACACCTTC.

Comments on this clone: The CDR3 carries no conserved terminal phenylalanine or tryptophan, so it likely arises from a read error. It is unclear where the CDR3 begins or ends on the DNA, so no DNA is shown, and the CDR3 is as TCRdb lists it. The chain is built from TRBV4-1 and TRBJ2-7; the table's D call, TRBD2, has no DNA check behind it. The CDR3 sequence runs 14 residues, both termini included. Germline-derived CDR1 and CDR2 are MGHRA and YSYEKL. The CDR3 sequence: CASSQDPVDREVHM.

V gene TRBV30 combines with J gene TRBJ2-1; 9 nucleotides align to TRBD2. The CDR3 is made up of 13 amino acids. The V gene end was trimmed by 4 bases and the J gene end by 4 bases; junction bases not matched to a gene: 2. Per the germline V gene, CDR1 is GTSNPN and CDR2 is SVGIG (reference sequence). DNA for the CDR3: TGTGCCTGGACTAGCGGGACTTACAATGAGCAGTTCTTC. Its protein is CAWTSGTYNEQFF. The variable domain in full, completed from reference TRBV30 and TRBJ2-1, reads SQTIHQWPATLVQPVGSPLSLECTVEGTSNPNLYWYRQAAGRGLQLLFYSVGIGQISSEVPQNLSASRPQDRQFILSSKKLLLSDSGFYLCAWTSGTYNEQFFGPGTRLTVL.

Points on this clone: Germline is not matched at one junction end, which may reflect a read error. V is TRBV6-5 and J is TRBJ2-2; no clear D gene. Germline CDR1 and CDR2: MNHEY and SVGAGI. This CDR3 has 15 residues. The CDR3 here is CASSHSAVRTGELFF. The CDR3 DNA is TGTGCCAGCAGTCACTCGGCGGTACGCACCGGGGAGCTGTTTTTT.

This sequence joins TRBV6-1 and TRBJ2-1; TRBD2 agrees at 9 bases. V shed 3 bases and J 0 bases; nucleotides not matched to a gene: 6. This CDR3 is built from 17 residues. Germline-derived CDR1 and CDR2 are MNHNS and SASEGT. The CDR3 here is CASSEGIAGASYNEQFF. The DNA of the CDR3 is TGTGCCAGCAGTGAGGGAATAGCGGGAGCCTCCTACAATGAGCAGTTCTTC.

The J gene is TRBJ1-1, the V gene TRBV2, with a possible D match to TRBD1 (5 bases). The CDR3 loop spans 16 amino acids. Germline V gives CDR1 SNHLY, CDR2 FYNNEI. Trimming took off 1 base at V and 8 bases at J, with 20 bases between the two ends. CDR3 coding DNA: TGTGCCAGCAGTGAAGAGTCAGCTAAGGCCAGGGAAGAAGCTTTCTTT. Encoded protein: CASSEESAKAREEAFF.

V and J are TRBV4-1 and TRBJ2-5; no clear D gene. Germline-derived CDR1 and CDR2 are MGHRA and YSYEKL. Trimming took off 1 base at V and 5 bases at J, with 17 bases between the two ends. The CDR3 length is 16 residues. Here the CDR3 reads CASSQGTSAGWETQYF. The DNA of the CDR3 is TGCGCCAGCAGCCAAGGCACTTCGGCAGGATGGGAGACCCAGTACTTC.

The V call is TRBV21-1, the J call TRBJ2-5; the listed D gene, TRBD2, was not tested against the DNA. TRBV21-1 is recorded as a pseudogene. This CDR3 has 14 amino acids. The CDR3 nucleotides are TGTGCCAGCAGCAATGCCCTGAGACAAGAGACCCAGTACTTC. Translation: CASSNALRQETQYF.

The chain carries TRBV28 and TRBJ1-1, with a possible D match to TRBD1 (5 bases). Trimming took off 5 bases at V and 1 base at J, with 14 bases between the two ends. Germline V CDR1 and CDR2: MDHEN, SYDVKM. This CDR3 spans 15 amino acids. The CDR3 coding sequence is TGTGCCAGCAGTACAACAGGAATCCCGAACACTGAAGCTTTCTTT. It codes for CASSTTGIPNTEAFF.

The rearrangement joins TRBV4-3 to TRBJ2-3, with D possibly matching TRBD2 (6 bases). This CDR3 spans 15 amino acids. V was pared by 0 bases and J by 4 bases, with 11 bases between. The V gene's germline CDR1 is LGHNA and CDR2 YSLEER. CDR3 nucleotide sequence: TGCGCCAGCAGCCAAGATGCGGGACCGGCAGATACGCAGTATTTT. It translates to CASSQDAGPADTQYF.

This chain joins TRBV6-1 and TRBJ1-1; 10 nucleotides match TRBD1. There are 16 residues in the CDR3. The germline V gene has CDR1 MNHNS and CDR2 SASEGT. The junction had 6 bases not matched to a gene; V was cut back by 2 bases and J by 3 bases. CDR3 loop: CASSESRQGADTEAFF. In nucleotides, the CDR3 is TGTGCCAGCAGTGAATCGCGACAGGGGGCAGACACTGAAGCTTTCTTT.

This clone was seen only once. The rearrangement joins TRBV5-1 to TRBJ1-5; D remains unclear. Trimming stripped 2 bases from V and 5 bases from J, with 8 bases between. CDR3 length: 13 residues. CDR1 is SGHRS, CDR2 YFSETQ, per germline. The CDR3 loop is CASSFGPYQPQHF. CDR3 DNA sequence: TGCGCCAGCAGCTTCGGACCCTATCAGCCCCAGCATTTT.

CDR3 sequence: CASSKTTGTSGRSFGNEQFF. The CDR3 DNA is TGCGCCAGCAGCAAAACAACCGGGACTAGCGGGAGGTCTTTCGGCAATGAGCAGTTCTTC. V and J are TRBV5-1 and TRBJ2-1, with TRBD2 identical over 15 bases. With 4 bases clipped from V and 6 bases from J, the junction kept 17 bases outside the gene matches. The CDR3 loop spans 20 amino acids. The germline V gene has CDR1 SGHRS and CDR2 YFSETQ.

The chain joins TRBV5-1 to TRBJ1-5; TRBD1 is a possible D gene (5 bases). Trimming stripped 5 bases from V and 1 base from J, with 13 bases between. From germline, CDR1 is SGHRS and CDR2 YFSETQ. This CDR3 region has 15 residues. CDR3 protein: CASRVGESSNQPQHF. The DNA for the CDR3 is TGCGCCAGCAGAGTGGGGGAGAGCAGCAATCAGCCCCAGCATTTT.

Only a few counts were recorded for this clone. The rearrangement uses TRBV9 and TRBJ1-2; D uncertain. Trimming took off 0 bases at V and 4 bases at J, with 7 bases between the two ends. This CDR3 has 13 residues. The V gene's germline CDR1 is SGDLS and CDR2 YYNGEE. The CDR3 DNA is TGTGCCAGCAGCGTAGGAATAGGCTATGGCTACACCTTC. Translating gives CASSVGIGYGYTF.

This chain joins TRBV6-6 and TRBJ2-1; TRBD2 agrees at 13 bases. Unmatched junction bases numbered 7, after V lost 5 bases and J lost 9 bases. The germline CDR1 and CDR2 sequences are MNHNY and SVGAGI (reference sequence). The length of the CDR3 is 15 residues. The CDR3 region has the DNA TGTGCCAGCAGTGGTCGGACTAGCGGGAGTGGTGAGCAGTTCTTC. This sequence encodes CASSGRTSGSGEQFF.